The TCR beta chain described here comes from a study of blood T cell repertoires in COVID-19. For the study at large: Sites in the United States, Italy and Spain provided acute and convalescent COVID-19 samples. T cells, B-cell-depleted T cells, or PBMCs provided the cDNA or gDNA that served as material.

Seattle patients were enrolled while actively infected and followed longitudinally. The protocol was immunoSEQ multiplex PCR, while the TCRdb copy is restricted to in-frame clones and leaves out a portion. This sample carries 100,000 to 150,000 clones, about 89% of them seen once, and the ten largest clones take more than 3.5%. The germline V gene has CDR1 SGHDT and CDR2 YYEEEE. This CDR3 spans 16 amino acids. V dropped 0 bases and J dropped 0 bases, with 10 bases sitting between them. The receptor was isolated from a man in his sixties with COVID-19, enrolled during active disease. The chain is built from TRBV5-6 and TRBJ1-3; tentative D call: TRBD1 (5 bases). Sequencing was carried out using peripheral blood. The CDR3 bases are TGTGCCAGCAGCTTGGATAGGAGGGGCTCTGGAAACACCATATATTTT. Encoded protein: CASSLDRRGSGNTIYF.